What follows is one T cell receptor beta chain and its context. What it binds is not known. The sample originates from a study of graft-versus-host responses after intestinal transplantation. Study-wide context: Recipients had transplants, and these were multivisceral, liver-intestinal, or isolated intestinal. Anti-thymocyte globulin was used for induction in all recipients, who then took tacrolimus and steroids for two to four years.

Study-level findings and limits: Recipient marrow showed GvH clones, some seen first in ileum or blood.

The method was immunoSEQ multiplex PCR; TCRdb's version includes in-frame clones alone and lacks a portion of them. The table has roughly 75,000 clones, 91% seen once. Per the germline V gene, CDR1 is SGHTA and CDR2 is FQGNSA. The CDR3 is 16 amino acids. Trimming removed 0 bases at V and 2 bases at J, with 8 bases between. Sequencing was performed on unstimulated CD4+ T cells sorted from spleen or lymph node cells, taken before intestinal transplant. The chain has TRBV7-2 and TRBJ2-6, with a weak D call TRBD1 (5 bases). This TCR was sampled from a human donor who received an intestinal transplant. In DNA form, the CDR3 reads TGTGCCAGCAGCTTAGCGGGCAGGGCTGGGGCCAACGTCCTGACTTTC. This sequence encodes CASSLAGRAGANVLTF.